This T cell receptor beta chain was retrieved from a study of T cell clusters in autoimmune cytopenias. TRB amplification used approximately 270 ng of peripheral blood genomic DNA. Multiplex touch-down PCR amplified TRB using TRB-A and TRB-B pools in one tube. Each CDR3 protein gets one entry in TCRdb, which reprocessed the multiplex PCR reads and gives no DNA. The listing contains around 4,000 distinct CDR3 sequences. As regards this clonotype: Antigen specificity is unknown.

Points from the study as a whole: Compared with active autoimmune hepatitis patients, healthy donors showed about 3-fold more exclusive TRB clusters. The T cell clusters came from computational analysis alone and lack functional validation. TRB repertoire shifts in secondary cytopenia and chronic lymphocytic leukemia mostly reflected lymphoma, not autoimmunity. Primary autoimmune cytopenia patients seemingly lacked the physiological T cell clusters found in healthy donors.

The CDR3 has 16 residues. Germline V lookup: CDR1 MNHEY, CDR2 SVGAGI. The chain links TRBV6-5 to TRBJ2-7; TCRdb gives TRBD1 as the D gene, but with no DNA this cannot be confirmed. Sequenced sample: peripheral blood. This receptor was identified in a human donor with an autoimmune cytopenia or autoimmune hepatitis (not recorded which). The CDR3 loop is CASSSTRQAASYEQYF.